One sample yielded the 21 T cell receptor beta chains listed below, sequenced in a study of blood T cells in healthy people across ages. A second roughly 6 to 12 cycle PCR used barcoded and J-beta primers. TCRdb processed the 5' RACE reads anew with MiXCR; each CDR3 protein has one entry. This table holds about 800,000 distinct CDR3 sequences, 20% to 30% found once. The same data also contributed to another study, on T cells of mothers and their children.

The sample consisted of blood. The receptor source for this set is a boy younger than 18 in good health.

This clonotype occurred a few times. The rearrangement links TRBV28 to TRBJ1-1, with no clear D. The CDR3 covers 11 residues. CDR1 is MDHEN, CDR2 SYDVKM, per germline. V shed 6 bases and J shed 4 bases, with 6 bases lying between them. The CDR3 spells CASSTFTEAFF. DNA for the CDR3: TGTGCCAGCAGCACGTTCACTGAAGCTTTCTTT.

This clonotype was seen a handful of times. The gene calls are TRBV7-9 and TRBJ1-3, with a weak D call TRBD1 (6 bases). The V and J ends lost 4 bases and 0 bases respectively, with 10 bases between them. This CDR3 comprises 15 residues. Per the germline V gene, CDR1 is SEHNR and CDR2 is FQNEAQ (reference sequence). The CDR3 loop is CASSSGDFSGNTIYF. The CDR3 DNA follows: TGTGCCAGCAGCTCAGGGGACTTCTCTGGAAACACCATATATTTT.

The genes are TRBV9 and TRBJ2-1; 9 bases fit TRBD2. Trimming removed 4 bases from V and 5 bases from J; junction bases left unmatched: 10. CDR1 is SGDLS, CDR2 YYNGEE, per germline. This CDR3 has 16 amino acids. The CDR3 DNA follows: TGTGCCAGCAGCCCCCTCTTTGCTAGCGGGGACAATGAGCAGTTCTTC. Translated, it gives CASSPLFASGDNEQFF.

In this sample, this clonotype turned up a few times. The chain recombines TRBV7-9 with TRBJ2-7; D may be TRBD2 (7 bases). In germline, CDR1 is SEHNR, CDR2 FQNEAQ (reference sequence). CDR3 size: 16 residues. Trimming pared 3 bases from V and 7 bases from J, leaving 22 bases between. CDR3 nucleotide sequence: TGTGCCAGCAGCTTTCCCCCCCTCGGGGGGCAGGGGGAGCAGTACTTC. It encodes CASSFPPLGGQGEQYF. The variable domain in full, completed from reference TRBV7-9 and TRBJ2-7, reads DTGVSQNPRHKITKRGQNVTFRCDPISEHNRLYWYRQTLGQGPEFLTYFQNEAQLEKSRLLSDRFSAERPKGSFSTLEIQRTEQGDSAMYLCASSFPPLGGQGEQYFGPGTRLTVT.

The V gene is TRBV28, the J gene TRBJ2-3; the match to TRBD1 covers 7 bases. The CDR3 sequence is 16 residues long. In germline, CDR1 is MDHEN, CDR2 SYDVKM. V shed 3 bases, J shed 6 bases, and the junction held 12 bases outside the gene matches. CDR3 amino acids: CASSFTGDLYFDTQYF. Here the CDR3 DNA reads TGTGCCAGCAGTTTTACAGGGGACCTTTACTTTGATACGCAGTATTTT.

The V and J genes are TRBV2 and TRBJ1-2, with 7 bases fitting TRBD1. Losses at the gene ends were 3 bases for V and 0 bases for J; bases not matched to a gene: 4. Germline values: CDR1 SNHLY, CDR2 FYNNEI. The CDR3 totals 15 residues. CDR3 coding DNA: TGTGCCAGCAGTGACCCAGGGACAGCTAACTATGGCTACACCTTC. Protein: CASSDPGTANYGYTF.

This clonotype appeared a few times. The chain recombines TRBV9 with TRBJ2-3; D is perhaps TRBD1 (6 bases). The CDR3 loop spans 17 amino acids. Trimming left V 3 bases short and J 4 bases short, with 21 bases between. From germline, CDR1 is SGDLS and CDR2 YYNGEE. The CDR3 DNA sequence: TGTGCCAGCAGCGCACGACAGGTGGTCGAGGGAGCAGATACGCAGTATTTT. Amino acids: CASSARQVVEGADTQYF.

The chain is built from TRBV12-3 or TRBV12-4 and TRBJ1-1; TRBD1 might be the D (6 bases). The CDR3 has 16 residues. V shed 3 bases and J shed 1 base, with 15 bases lying between them. The CDR3 region has the DNA TGTGCCAGCAGTTTGGCACTCGGGGGGGCGAACACTGAAGCTTTCTTT. It specifies CASSLALGGANTEAFF.

The sample holds a few counts of this clonotype. The chain joins TRBV4-1 to TRBJ2-1; TRBD2 matches at 7 bases. Germline V lookup: CDR1 MGHRA, CDR2 YSYEKL. This CDR3 region has 15 residues. V shed 6 bases and J 2 bases; nucleotides not matched to a gene: 7. CDR3 region: CASRLGRETYNEQFF. In DNA form, the CDR3 reads TGCGCCAGCAGATTAGGGCGGGAGACCTACAATGAGCAGTTCTTC.

This clonotype was recorded a few times. The chain's CDR3 is CASSQDQGLETQYF. The CDR3 coding sequence is TGTGCCAGCAGCCAGGACCAGGGTTTGGAGACCCAGTACTTC. The genes are TRBV3-1 and TRBJ2-5, with D maybe TRBD1 (5 bases). V lost 3 bases to trimming and J lost 5 bases, with 13 bases between them. The CDR3 sequence is 14 residues long. The germline V gene encodes CDR1 LGHDT and CDR2 YNNKEL (reference sequence).

The rearrangement uses TRBV7-2 and TRBJ1-5; no reliable D call. The length of the CDR3 is 15 residues. Trimming stripped 1 base from V and 0 bases from J, with 7 bases between. CDR1 is SGHTA and CDR2 is FQGNSA in the germline V gene. CDR3: CASSLERVSNQPQHF. In DNA, the CDR3 is TGTGCCAGCAGCTTAGAGAGAGTTAGCAATCAGCCCCAGCATTTT. The full variable domain, completed using reference TRBV7-2 and TRBJ1-5, is GAGVSQSPSNKVTEKGKDVELRCDPISGHTALYWYRQSLGQGLEFLIYFQGNSAPDKSGLPSDRFSAERTGGSVSTLTIQRTQQEDSAVYLCASSLERVSNQPQHFGDGTRLSIL.

J is TRBJ2-1 and V is TRBV29-1, with TRBD2 matching over 10 bases. Per germline, CDR1 SQVTM and CDR2 ANQGSEA. This CDR3 region has 16 residues. The V and J ends lost 6 bases and 2 bases, in that order; junction bases with no gene match: 10. In nucleotides, the CDR3 is TGCAGCGTCAGCGGGGCTAGCGGGAGCCCCTACAATGAGCAGTTCTTC. The encoded protein is CSVSGASGSPYNEQFF.

The chain carries TRBV12-3 or TRBV12-4 and TRBJ2-7, with D tentatively TRBD2 (6 bases). Trimming left V 5 bases short and J 2 bases short, with 19 bases between. CDR3 length equals 16 residues. In DNA, the CDR3 is TGTGCCAGCAGTCCTGCCCCGGCGGGAAAGCCCTACGAGCAGTACTTC. Its translation: CASSPAPAGKPYEQYF.

J is TRBJ1-2 and V is TRBV3-1; D is unresolved. V lost 4 bases and J lost 8, with 8 bases in between. The germline gives CDR1 LGHDT, CDR2 YNNKEL (reference sequence). The CDR3 has 11 residues. CDR3 loop: CASSRYDGYTF. Written as DNA, the CDR3 is TGTGCCAGCAGCCGATACGACGGCTACACCTTC.

The chain joins TRBV7-9 to TRBJ1-5; D is perhaps TRBD1 (6 bases). CDR1 SEHNR and CDR2 FQNEAQ come from the germline V gene (reference sequence). The V gene lost 1 base and the J gene lost 2 bases, with 15 bases spanning the gap. CDR3 length equals 17 residues. CDR3: CASSLGDNRGGNQPQHF. The CDR3 DNA follows: TGTGCCAGCAGCTTAGGGGACAACCGGGGGGGCAATCAGCCCCAGCATTTT. Filled out from reference TRBV7-9 and TRBJ1-5, the complete variable domain reads DTGVSQNPRHKITKRGQNVTFRCDPISEHNRLYWYRQTLGQGPEFLTYFQNEAQLEKSRLLSDRFSAERPKGSFSTLEIQRTEQGDSAMYLCASSLGDNRGGNQPQHFGDGTRLSIL.

This clonotype has a handful of counts. The genes are TRBV7-3 and TRBJ2-5; D perhaps matches TRBD1 (6 bases). The J call may be faulty, since TRBJ2-1 better matches the DNA end. The CDR3 is made up of 13 amino acids. The germline V gene has CDR1 SGHTA and CDR2 FQGTGA. CDR3 loop: CASSLQTGNEQFF. The CDR3 bases are TGTGCCAGCAGCCTCCAGACAGGCAATGAGCAGTTCTTC.

The sample holds a few counts of this clonotype. The chain combines TRBV12-3 or TRBV12-4 with TRBJ1-2; no clear D gene. The V end was cut by 5 bases, the J end by 4 bases, with 11 bases between. CDR3 length equals 13 residues. This CDR3 reads CASSPQVSYGYTF. CDR3 nucleotide sequence: TGTGCCAGCAGTCCCCAGGTTTCCTATGGCTACACCTTC.

The V and J genes are TRBV29-1 and TRBJ2-1; D call uncertain. CDR1 is SQVTM, CDR2 ANQGSEA, per germline. CDR3 length: 10 amino acids. Trimming cost V 6 bases and J 3 bases, with 3 bases left between them. CDR3 coding DNA: TGCAGCGTCCTCTACAATGAGCAGTTCTTC. Its protein is CSVLYNEQFF.

This clonotype was recorded a few times. V usage is TRBV7-2 and J usage is TRBJ2-5; 12 nucleotides align to TRBD2. This CDR3 is 15 amino acids long. In germline, CDR1 is SGHTA, CDR2 FQGNSA. The V and J ends lost 5 bases and 7 bases, in that order; junction bases with no gene match: 8. Here the CDR3 reads CASSTGLAGLGTQYF. For the CDR3, the DNA is TGTGCCAGCAGCACCGGACTAGCGGGGCTTGGGACCCAGTACTTC.

The rearrangement links TRBV12-3 or TRBV12-4 to TRBJ1-2; D call uncertain. The CDR3 sequence is 12 residues long. V was shortened by 6 bases and J by 3 bases, with 8 bases between the two germline ends. CDR3 nucleotides: TGTGCCAGCAGCCAACTCGACTATGGCTACACCTTC. Residues: CASSQLDYGYTF.

As to this clonotype: In this CDR3 the conserved last residue, phenylalanine or tryptophan, is missing, so a read error is likely. In nucleotides, the CDR3 is TGTGCCAGTAGTCTCGGACAGGGGAGACAGTTCTCC. Its translation is CASSLGQGRQFS. This chain uses TRBV19 with TRBJ2-5; 9 bases align to TRBD1. The J call may be faulty, since TRBJ2-1 better matches the DNA end. The CDR3 has 12 residues. Germline V CDR1 and CDR2: LNHDA, SQIVND (reference sequence).